The clone carrying this TCR beta chain was found a few times. The antigen is undetermined. The source of the sample is a study of beta chain features in type 1 diabetes. Study-wide findings and caveats: Highly expressing activated T cells could be over-counted with a cDNA template. Shorter TCRB CDR3s, moderately but significantly so, marked every one of the four CD4+ subsets in Type 1 diabetes patients. Relative to healthy donors, patients appeared to have naive, central memory and Treg TCRB repertoires that were more similar. VDJ junctions sequenced from type 1 diabetes patients showed fewer insertions and more deletions. Whether HLA type affects TCRB rearrangement stayed undetermined in the present work.

Investigators reverse transcribed all isolated RNA, so they sequenced expressed TCRB transcripts. Assay: immunoSEQ multiplex PCR; the TCRdb copy retains only in-frame clones and omits some. The repertoire consists of 250,000 to 350,000 clones, with roughly 13% occurring once and the leading ten covering under 0.02%. In germline, CDR1 is SGHRS, CDR2 YFSETQ. CDR3 length: 13 amino acids. Losses at the gene ends were 4 bases for V and 6 bases for J; bases not matched to a gene: 3. The rearrangement uses TRBV5-1 and TRBJ1-2; 10 bases fit TRBD1. The sequenced material came from naive CD4+ T cells from blood. The clonotype comes from a man aged 25-45 years with type 1 diabetes. CDR3: CASSAGQGNGYTF. The CDR3 region has the DNA TGCGCCAGCAGCGCGGGACAGGGGAATGGCTACACCTTC.